This is a list of T cell receptor beta chains from one sample in a study of blood T cell repertoires in COVID-19. Clones were sequenced by immunoSEQ multiplex PCR, and TCRdb holds only the in-frame ones, with some missing. The table includes about 350,000 clones, about 90% detected once. The specimen sequenced was peripheral blood. Source of these receptors: a young woman who had recovered from COVID-19. Each CDR3 is given with its conserved first and last residue. The D gene is left open where the match is weak. For some rows the clone size is stated as once, few or many, or as a class when expanded; others skip it.

cdr3_nt,cdr3_aa,v_call,clone_size,j_call,d_call
TGTGCCAGCACCCCCGACGGCGGCAACTATGGCTACACCTTC,CASTPDGGNYGYTF,TRBV5-8,-,TRBJ1-2,-
TGTGCCAGCAGCTTGGGACACTCCTCCCGTGAGCAGTTCTTC,CASSLGHSSREQFF,TRBV7-8,-,TRBJ2-1,-
TGTGCCTGGACCGACGGGACAGGGTACGAAAAACTGTTTTTT,CAWTDGTGYEKLFF,TRBV30,-,TRBJ1-4,TRBD1
TGCGCCAGCAGCCAAGATTTGGGGACAGGAGACACTGAAGCTTTCTTT,CASSQDLGTGDTEAFF,TRBV4-1,once,TRBJ1-1,TRBD1
TGCGCCAGCAGTCAAAACCATGACAGTCCCTCTGGGGCCAACGTCCTGACTTTC,CASSQNHDSPSGANVLTF,TRBV4-3,-,TRBJ2-6,-
TGTGCCATCAGTGTGGTATTTGGACTAGCAGTGAGCTCTGGGGCCAACGTCCTGACTTTC,CAISVVFGLAVSSGANVLTF,TRBV10-3,-,TRBJ2-6,TRBD2
TGTGCCAGCAGCTTAGAGACAAGGAACCCAGAGACCCAGTACTTC,CASSLETRNPETQYF,TRBV7-8,-,TRBJ2-5,-
TGCGCCACCCGTGGGCAGCTTAATGAAAAACTGTTTTTT,CATRGQLNEKLFF,TRBV5-1,-,TRBJ1-4,-
TGTGCCAGCAGCCCCCGTAGGACAGGGAACTATGGCTACACCTTC,CASSPRRTGNYGYTF,TRBV9,once,TRBJ1-2,TRBD1
TGTGCCAGCAGCCCGGGACAGTCAACTCGAAACTATGGCTACACCTTC,CASSPGQSTRNYGYTF,TRBV9,-,TRBJ1-2,TRBD1
TGTGCCTGGGCCGGGACTAGCGGGCCCTCCTACAATGAGCAGTTCTTC,CAWAGTSGPSYNEQFF,TRBV30,-,TRBJ2-1,TRBD2
TGTGCCAGCAGTAAGGACAGGGACCTCAATCAGCCCCAGCATTTT,CASSKDRDLNQPQHF,TRBV2,-,TRBJ1-5,TRBD1
TGTGCCAGCAGCTTAGATGGCAGGGGGCCTGAAAAACTGTTTTTT,CASSLDGRGPEKLFF,TRBV7-9,-,TRBJ1-4,TRBD1
TGTGCCAGCTCACGATGGACAGGGACACTTTTACTGAACACTGAAGCTTTCTTT,CASSRWTGTLLLNTEAFF,TRBV18,-,TRBJ1-1,TRBD1
TGTGCCAGCAGCCTATCATTAATAGATACGCAGTATTTT,CASSLSLIDTQYF,TRBV11-2,-,TRBJ2-3,-
TGCAGCGTCAGACAGGGGGCGGGCCAAGAGACCCAGTACTTC,CSVRQGAGQETQYF,TRBV29-1,-,TRBJ2-5,TRBD1
TGTGCCAGCAGCTTGACTAGCGGGAGGAATGAGCAGTTCTTC,CASSLTSGRNEQFF,TRBV5-4,-,TRBJ2-1,TRBD2
TGTGCCAGCAGCCTGACAGGGGCTGGAAACACCATATATTTT,CASSLTGAGNTIYF,TRBV5-4,-,TRBJ1-3,TRBD1
TGTGCCACCAGCAGAGAGGGCAGCGGTGGGGGGGACACCGGGGAGCTGTTTTTT,CATSREGSGGGDTGELFF,TRBV15,-,TRBJ2-2,TRBD2
TGTGCCAGCAGCCTCACGGGACAGGGAGGAAACACCATATATTTT,CASSLTGQGGNTIYF,TRBV5-5,-,TRBJ1-3,TRBD1
TGTGCCAGCAGTTTCTTAGACAGGGGGCAGGGGGAGCTGTTTTTT,CASSFLDRGQGELFF,TRBV27,once,TRBJ2-2,TRBD1
TGTGCCAGCAGCGCCAGGGACTATGGCTACACCTTC,CASSARDYGYTF,TRBV11-3,-,TRBJ1-2,-
TGTGCCACCAGCAGCCATGGAGGGTCCGCGAGCAACTATGGCTACACCTTC,CATSSHGGSASNYGYTF,TRBV15,once,TRBJ1-2,-
TGTGCCAGCAGCTCCCGGGACATTGCTAACTATGGCTACACCTTC,CASSSRDIANYGYTF,TRBV7-8,once,TRBJ1-2,-
TGTGCCACATCGGGACTAGCGGGAGGAAGGGACGCCGGGGAGCTGTTTTTT,CATSGLAGGRDAGELFF,TRBV24-1,-,TRBJ2-2,TRBD2
TGCGCCAGCAGCTGGACACTGGATGAGCAGTTCTTC,CASSWTLDEQFF,TRBV5-1,once,TRBJ2-1,-
TGTGCCAGCAGTTCACTAACGCCGCTCCCAGAGACCCAGTACTTC,CASSSLTPLPETQYF,TRBV6-2/TRBV6-3,-,TRBJ2-5,-
TGTGCCAGCAGTTTATCAGGAGAGACCCAGTACTTC,CASSLSGETQYF,TRBV12-3/TRBV12-4,-,TRBJ2-5,-
TGTGCCAGTAGCTTGTCGGCGGGAGAGGGCACAGATACGCAGTATTTT,CASSLSAGEGTDTQYF,TRBV19,-,TRBJ2-3,TRBD2
TGCGCCAGCAGCCAAGAGCCGACAGGGGGCGGCGACTATAATTCACCCCTCCACTTT,CASSQEPTGGGDYNSPLHF,TRBV4-3,-,TRBJ1-6,TRBD1
TGTGCCAGCTCACCCGTGGGGGGTGGTCAGCCCCAGCATTTT,CASSPVGGGQPQHF,TRBV18,-,TRBJ1-5,-
TGCAGTGCTAGTCGGGGGACCAGGGCCTGGATTCAGTACTTC,CSASRGTRAWIQYF,TRBV20-1,-,TRBJ2-4,-
TGTGCCAGCAGCCCTCCAGGGTACGATTTGTACACTGAAGCTTTCTTT,CASSPPGYDLYTEAFF,TRBV6-2/TRBV6-3,few,TRBJ1-1,-
TGTGCCAGCAGCGGTTCTAACTACAATGAGCAGTTCTTC,CASSGSNYNEQFF,TRBV7-9,-,TRBJ2-1,-
TGCAGCGTTAAGTCAGGGGGGCGTGAGCAGTTCTTC,CSVKSGGREQFF,TRBV29-1,-,TRBJ2-1,-
TGTGCCAGCAGTTACTCGAACGTCGGGCTAGCGGGAGGTCGCACAGATACGCAGTATTTT,CASSYSNVGLAGGRTDTQYF,TRBV6-8,-,TRBJ2-3,TRBD2
TGTGCCAGCAGCCAACGGACAGGGGGGGAAAAACTGTTTTTT,CASSQRTGGEKLFF,TRBV3-1/TRBV3-2,-,TRBJ1-4,TRBD1
TGTGCCACCAGTGTCGGGACTAGCGGGTGGGAGGGGACCCAGTACTTC,CATSVGTSGWEGTQYF,TRBV24-1,-,TRBJ2-5,TRBD2
TGTGCCAGCAGCGACCCCGGGACTAGCGGGAAGGATGAGCAGTTCTTC,CASSDPGTSGKDEQFF,TRBV9,-,TRBJ2-1,TRBD2
TGTGCCAGCAGTGAAGACAAGGGGTTGGGCACTGAAGCTTTCTTT,CASSEDKGLGTEAFF,TRBV6-1,-,TRBJ1-1,-
TGTGCCAGCAGCTTGGGCCTCGAGGGGCGGGAGAATGGCTACACCTTC,CASSLGLEGRENGYTF,TRBV5-6,-,TRBJ1-2,-
TGTGCCAGCAGCTTAGTAGTGGGGGGTGAGGGAAACACCATATATTTT,CASSLVVGGEGNTIYF,TRBV7-8,-,TRBJ1-3,-
TGTGCCTGGGGCGACAGCGGTATAGCGGGAGGCCGAGATACGCAGTATTTT,CAWGDSGIAGGRDTQYF,TRBV30,once,TRBJ2-3,TRBD2
TGCGCCAGCAGCCAATTCGGGACTAGCGGGCTCCAAGAGACCCAGTACTTC,CASSQFGTSGLQETQYF,TRBV4-3,-,TRBJ2-5,TRBD2
TGTGCCAGCAATTTACAGGGGGGAAGAGAGCAGTTCTTC,CASNLQGGREQFF,TRBV7-9,-,TRBJ2-1,TRBD1
TGTGCCAGCAGCTTAGGGCAGGGGCTGGGAAAGTTATTT,CASSLGQGLGKLF,TRBV11-2,-,TRBJ2-3,-
TGTGCCAGCAGCTCCGACAGGAGCAACACTGAAGCTTTCTTT,CASSSDRSNTEAFF,TRBV11-3,few,TRBJ1-1,-
TGTGCCAGCAGCTTAGTACGGGAAAAACTGTTTTTT,CASSLVREKLFF,TRBV11-3,-,TRBJ1-4,-
TGCGCCAGCAGCCAAGAATGGGGGGGACTAGCGGGACAACCAACCAAAAACATTCAGTACTTC,CASSQEWGGLAGQPTKNIQYF,TRBV4-1,-,TRBJ2-4,TRBD2
TGCGCCAGCAGCCTTTATGAGACCGGGACAGGGGGCTATGAGCAGTTCTTC,CASSLYETGTGGYEQFF,TRBV4-1,-,TRBJ2-1,TRBD1
TGTGCCACCAGGCTGCGGACTCCGGATACGCAGTATTTT,CATRLRTPDTQYF,TRBV7-2,-,TRBJ2-3,-